The rows below give T cell receptor beta chains drawn from one sample of a study of cytomegalovirus exposure and HLA in healthy donors. Sequenced by immunoSEQ multiplex PCR; TCRdb stores in-frame clones only, minus some. The listing contains roughly 73,000 clones. Specimen: PBMCs. All receptors come from a female donor in good health and CMV-seropositive. The CDR3 runs from the conserved cysteine through the conserved F or W. Fields, in order: CDR3 protein, J gene, V gene.

CDR3 protein: CASDLSRQGSNEKLFF; J gene: TRBJ1-4; V gene: TRBV27
CDR3 protein: CASSLDSGNYNEQFF; J gene: TRBJ2-1; V gene: TRBV4-1
CDR3 protein: CASSPGGGAGGETQYF; J gene: TRBJ2-5; V gene: TRBV19
CDR3 protein: CASGGGRFITGELFF; J gene: TRBJ2-2; V gene: TRBV2
CDR3 protein: CASSTRVRQPQHF; J gene: TRBJ1-5; V gene: TRBV19
CDR3 protein: CASSAKGSSGPQHF; J gene: TRBJ1-5; V gene: TRBV6-1
CDR3 protein: CASSQDLQGGDTQYF; J gene: TRBJ2-3; V gene: TRBV4-3
CDR3 protein: CAISESGRGGNQPQHF; J gene: TRBJ1-5; V gene: TRBV10-3
CDR3 protein: CASSLPGGFEAFF; J gene: TRBJ1-1; V gene: TRBV6-5
CDR3 protein: CASRYIQGSRHQPQHF; J gene: TRBJ1-5; V gene: TRBV7-3
CDR3 protein: CASRLDRVNIQYF; J gene: TRBJ2-4; V gene: TRBV5-8
CDR3 protein: CASSLAGGNTEAFF; J gene: TRBJ1-1; V gene: TRBV11-2
CDR3 protein: CASSYSGGANYGYTF; J gene: TRBJ1-2; V gene: TRBV6-5
CDR3 protein: CAWAGQGRRVLKDTQYF; J gene: TRBJ2-3; V gene: TRBV30
CDR3 protein: CASSRTGGRQPQHF; J gene: TRBJ1-5; V gene: TRBV2
CDR3 protein: CASSGGLNEKLFF; J gene: TRBJ1-4; V gene: TRBV5-8